These 29 T cell receptor beta chains originate from one sample sequenced in a study of cytomegalovirus exposure and HLA in healthy donors. With 60 Vbeta and 13 Jbeta primers, the PCR was carried out. Data came from immunoSEQ multiplex PCR; TCRdb stores just in-frame clones and leaves some out. The sample lists 35,000 to 40,000 clones, 74% occurring once. The sequenced sample consisted of PBMCs. Receptor source: a man aged 25-40 years in good health and CMV-seronegative.

The chain joins TRBV4-2 to TRBJ2-7; 7 positions agree with TRBD1. After removal of 0 bases from V and 5 bases from J, the junction contained 7 bases not matched to a gene. The germline V gene encodes CDR1 LGHNA and CDR2 YNFKEQ. The CDR3 spans 15 residues. CDR3 protein: CASSQDAGGVNEQYF. The CDR3 bases are TGTGCCAGCAGCCAAGATGCAGGGGGTGTCAACGAGCAGTACTTC.

This chain links TRBV19 with TRBJ1-1; 7 nucleotides align to TRBD1. Germline V gene data show CDR1 as LNHDA and CDR2 as SQIVND (reference sequence). The CDR3 loop spans 14 amino acids. V was pared by 4 bases and J by 3 bases, with 5 bases of the junction left unmatched. CDR3 amino acids: CASSRQGTDTEAFF. CDR3 DNA sequence: TGTGCCAGTAGTAGACAGGGTACAGACACTGAAGCTTTCTTT.

V usage is TRBV7-7 and J usage is TRBJ2-5; 10 nucleotides line up with TRBD2. The J segment lost 5 bases and the V segment lost 6 bases, leaving 9 bases of the junction unmatched. This CDR3 spans 15 amino acids. Germline V lookup: CDR1 SSHAT, CDR2 FNYEAQ (reference sequence). In nucleotides, the CDR3 is TGTGCCAGCAGTCCCAGCGGGGGGGCCGAGGAGACCCAGTACTTC. Its protein product is CASSPSGGAEETQYF.

For the CDR3, the DNA is TGCAGCGTTTTGTACACAGATACGCAGTATTTT. Protein: CSVLYTDTQYF. V gene TRBV29-1 combines with J gene TRBJ2-3, with unresolved D. The CDR3 covers 11 residues. V dropped 5 bases and J dropped 2 bases, with 5 bases sitting between them. Per germline, CDR1 SQVTM and CDR2 ANQGSEA.

This clone was detected once. This chain links TRBV6-6 with TRBJ1-2; D gene unclear. Germline V gene sequence: CDR1 MNHNY, CDR2 SVGAGI (reference sequence). V was clipped by 0 bases and J by 8 bases, with 13 bases between them. The CDR3 runs 14 residues. CDR3 sequence (DNA): TGTGCCAGCAGTTACTCGAGAGGATCGGGGGGCTACACCTTC. Residues: CASSYSRGSGGYTF.

The chain has TRBV27 and TRBJ2-5; 7 bases are a match to TRBD1. The CDR3 is 14 residues long. The V gene end was trimmed by 6 bases and the J gene end by 5 bases; junction bases not matched to a gene: 9. From germline, CDR1 is MNHEY and CDR2 SMNVEV (reference sequence). This CDR3 is CASRATGSRETQYF. The CDR3 DNA reads TGTGCCAGCAGGGCGACAGGGTCCCGGGAGACCCAGTACTTC.

The V call is TRBV5-1, the J call TRBJ1-4, with D hard to call. The CDR3 spans 15 residues. The V and J ends lost 0 bases and 0 bases respectively, with 6 bases between them. Germline assignment: CDR1 SGHRS and CDR2 YFSETQ. The CDR3 here is CASSLELATNEKLFF. As DNA, the CDR3 is TGCGCCAGCAGCTTGGAGCTTGCAACTAATGAAAAACTGTTTTTT. Together with reference TRBV5-1 and TRBJ1-4, the CDR3 gives the full variable domain: KAGVTQTPRYLIKTRGQQVTLSCSPISGHRSVSWYQQTPGQGLQFLFEYFSETQRNKGNFPGRFSGRQFSNSRSEMNVSTLELGDSALYLCASSLELATNEKLFFGSGTQLSVL.

The chain links TRBV11-2 to TRBJ2-1; 7 bases are a match to TRBD2. The trim removed 5 bases at V and 2 bases at J, leaving 15 bases unmatched. CDR1 is SGHAT, CDR2 FQNNGV, per germline. This CDR3 is 18 amino acids long. DNA of the CDR3: TGTGCCAGCAGCCTCGATGAACGACTAGCCGGGACCTACAATGAGCAGTTCTTC. Its protein is CASSLDERLAGTYNEQFF.

The gene calls are TRBV15 and TRBJ2-7; D may be TRBD1 (6 bases). The CDR3 runs 15 residues. V was shortened by 4 bases and J by 2 bases, with 15 bases between the two germline ends. Germline lookup yields CDR1 LNHNV and CDR2 YYDKDF (reference sequence). The chain's CDR3 is CATSTQTGLPYEQYF. DNA of the CDR3: TGTGCCACCAGCACTCAGACAGGTCTACCCTACGAGCAGTACTTC.

J is TRBJ2-7 and V is TRBV27, with D possibly being TRBD1 (6 bases). The germline V gene has CDR1 MNHEY and CDR2 SMNVEV (reference sequence). CDR3 length: 17 amino acids. V lost 2 bases and J lost 0, with 17 bases in between. CDR3 DNA sequence: TGTGCCAGCAGTTTAAGAGGCGGACAGCACTACTCCTACGAGCAGTACTTC. Translation gives CASSLRGGQHYSYEQYF.

The rearrangement links TRBV11-2 to TRBJ2-2, with TRBD1 identical over 7 bases. Germline assignment: CDR1 SGHAT and CDR2 FQNNGV. V was clipped by 6 bases and J by 1 base; unmatched bases: 11. The CDR3 runs 17 residues. The CDR3 bases are TGTGCCAGCAGTTTTAATCAGGGACAGTTGAACACCGGGGAGCTGTTTTTT. Its protein product is CASSFNQGQLNTGELFF. The full variable domain, in which reference TRBV11-2 and TRBJ2-2 provide the parts outside the CDR3, is EAGVAQSPRYKIIEKRQSVAFWCNPISGHATLYWYQQILGQGPKLLIQFQNNGVVDDSQLPKDRFSAERLKGVDSTLKIQPAKLEDSAVYLCASSFNQGQLNTGELFFGEGSRLTVL.

For the CDR3, the DNA is TGTGCCAGCAGTACCTCTCGGGGACAGGGGTCGGTATTCTACACCTTC. The encoded protein is CASSTSRGQGSVFYTF. The chain employs TRBV6-6 and TRBJ1-2; TRBD1 matches at 10 bases. The CDR3 totals 16 residues. V lost 5 bases, J lost 10 bases, and 16 bases stayed unmatched. Germline CDR1 reads MNHNY; CDR2 reads SVGAGI (reference sequence).

This chain uses TRBV28 with TRBJ2-7; TRBD1 is a possible D gene (5 bases). Germline lookup yields CDR1 MDHEN and CDR2 SYDVKM. Trimming removed 4 bases at V and 0 bases at J, with 10 bases between. The CDR3 has 14 residues. The CDR3 DNA reads as TGTGCCAGCAGTTCTTGGACATTCTCCTACGAGCAGTACTTC. It specifies CASSSWTFSYEQYF. The complete variable domain, with remaining parts taken from reference TRBV28 and TRBJ2-7, reads DVKVTQSSRYLVKRTGEKVFLECVQDMDHENMFWYRQDPGLGLRLIYFSYDVKMKEKGDIPEGYSVSREKKERFSLILESASTNQTSMYLCASSSWTFSYEQYFGPGTRLTVT.

DNA for the CDR3: TGTGCCAGCAGTTACTCGGCAGGGGAGTATAGCACCATATATTTT. Translating it yields CASSYSAGEYSTIYF. The rearrangement links TRBV6-5 to TRBJ1-3, with D possibly matching TRBD1 (6 bases). The CDR3 covers 15 residues. Per the germline V gene, CDR1 is MNHEY and CDR2 is SVGAGI. Deletions cut 0 bases from V and 9 bases from J, with 15 bases between.

The chain recombines TRBV5-1 with TRBJ2-5, with TRBD2 identical over 10 bases. J gave up 1 base and V 0 bases, and 3 bases lay outside the gene matches. The CDR3 loop spans 16 amino acids. Germline-derived CDR1 and CDR2 are SGHRS and YFSETQ. CDR3 region: CASSLGAGGPQETQYF. The CDR3 DNA reads as TGCGCCAGCAGCTTGGGAGCGGGGGGGCCCCAAGAGACCCAGTACTTC.

The chain has TRBV11-1 and TRBJ2-3, with a weak D call TRBD1 (5 bases). Germline V lookup: CDR1 SGHAT, CDR2 FQDESV (reference sequence). The CDR3 covers 14 residues. V lost 1 base and J 6 bases, leaving 11 bases between the germline ends. The CDR3 coding sequence is TGTGCCAGCAGCTTAGATCAGGGTACGGATACGCAGTATTTT. This codes for CASSLDQGTDTQYF.

The chain is built from TRBV18 and TRBJ2-3; possibly TRBD2 for D (5 bases). V shed 5 bases and J shed 9 bases, with 15 bases lying between them. Germline V CDR1 and CDR2: KGHSH, LQKENI. The CDR3 extends over 13 amino acids. The chain's CDR3 is CASSSTGSTTQYF. The CDR3 coding sequence is TGTGCCAGCTCATCCACGGGATCGACGACGCAGTATTTT. The variable domain in full, with the rest retrieved from reference TRBV18 and TRBJ2-3, is NAGVMQNPRHLVRRRGQEARLRCSPMKGHSHVYWYRQLPEEGLKFMVYLQKENIIDESGMPKERFSAEFPKEGPSILRIQQVVRGDSAAYFCASSSTGSTTQYFGPGTRLTVL.

This CDR3 reads CSVAGTSGQETQYF. The CDR3 region has the DNA TGCAGCGTAGCTGGGACTAGCGGACAAGAGACCCAGTACTTC. The V call is TRBV29-1, the J call TRBJ2-5; 11 bases match TRBD2. The CDR3 sequence is 14 residues long. The germline CDR1 and CDR2 sequences are SQVTM and ANQGSEA. V lost 6 bases to trimming and J lost 2 bases; unmatched junction nucleotides: 5.

The CDR3 region is CASSIDLEVHQAFF. The CDR3 nucleotides read TGTGCCAGTAGTATAGATCTAGAGGTACATCAAGCTTTCTTT. The rearrangement uses TRBV19 and TRBJ1-1, with D hard to call. The CDR3 runs 14 residues. The V end was cut by 0 bases, the J end by 9 bases, with 14 bases between. Germline assignment: CDR1 LNHDA and CDR2 SQIVND (reference sequence).

This clone showed up just a few times. The chain carries TRBV6-1 and TRBJ1-5; perhaps TRBD1 as D (5 bases). Germline V CDR1 and CDR2: MNHNS, SASEGT. This CDR3 is 13 amino acids long. V lost 5 bases, J lost 4 bases, and 9 bases lay in between. The CDR3 sequence: CASSQGSNQPQHF. DNA of the CDR3: TGTGCCAGCAGTCAGGGTAGTAATCAGCCCCAGCATTTT.

The chain joins TRBV28 to TRBJ2-2; D remains unclear. This CDR3 spans 12 amino acids. Trimming took 8 bases from V and 1 from J, leaving 5 bases between them. Germline loops: CDR1 MDHEN, CDR2 SYDVKM. CDR3 in amino acids: CASGENTGELFF. In DNA form, the CDR3 reads TGTGCCAGCGGAGAGAACACCGGGGAGCTGTTTTTT.

V usage is TRBV7-9 and J usage is TRBJ2-7; 15 positions agree with TRBD2. The CDR3 has 17 amino acids. V dropped 1 base and J dropped 5; count of bases not matched to a gene: 6. Germline CDR1 reads SEHNR; CDR2 reads FQNEAQ (reference sequence). CDR3 amino acids: CASSLERGLAGGDEQYF. The DNA of the CDR3 is TGTGCCAGCAGCTTAGAGCGCGGACTAGCGGGAGGGGACGAGCAGTACTTC.

This clone was recorded a few times. This chain links TRBV6-1 with TRBJ1-1; 9 bases fit TRBD1. Per germline, CDR1 MNHNS and CDR2 SASEGT. CDR3 size: 14 residues. Trimming took 7 bases from V and 2 from J; bases not matched to a gene: 5. The CDR3 spells CASMRGQGNTEAFF. CDR3 DNA: TGTGCCAGCATGCGGGGACAGGGAAACACTGAAGCTTTCTTT.

The chain has TRBV11-2 and TRBJ1-2; 8 bases agree with TRBD1. V was clipped by 1 base and J by 7 bases; unmatched bases: 8. The CDR3 covers 15 residues. Germline loops: CDR1 SGHAT, CDR2 FQNNGV. The CDR3 DNA sequence: TGTGCCAGCAGCTTAGCGTGGACAGGGCGGAGTGGCTACACCTTC. It specifies CASSLAWTGRSGYTF.

V and J are TRBV7-8 and TRBJ1-5; D perhaps matches TRBD1 (6 bases). Germline CDR1 reads SGHVS; CDR2 reads FQNEAQ. CDR3 size: 17 residues. The V gene lost 6 bases and the J gene lost 4 bases, with 22 bases spanning the gap. The CDR3 DNA is TGTGCCAGCAGTCGCCCCCCCGGCAGGGGTTGGAATCAGCCCCAGCATTTT. Protein: CASSRPPGRGWNQPQHF.

The chain has TRBV5-6 and TRBJ1-6; D is uncertain. This CDR3 is built from 14 residues. The germline CDR1 and CDR2 sequences are SGHDT and YYEEEE. V gave up 0 bases and J gave up 5 bases, with 6 bases separating them. In DNA, the CDR3 is TGTGCCAGCAGCTTGGTTGCAGATAATTCACCCCTCCACTTT. Translating it yields CASSLVADNSPLHF.

This chain joins TRBV5-6 and TRBJ2-3; 8 bases are shared with TRBD2. Looked up from germline, CDR1 is SGHDT and CDR2 is YYEEEE. V dropped 5 bases and J dropped 0; count of bases not matched to a gene: 2. The CDR3 has 14 amino acids. The CDR3 DNA reads as TGTGCCAGCAGTAGCGGGGAAAGCACAGATACGCAGTATTTT. It translates to CASSSGESTDTQYF.

The genes are TRBV5-4 and TRBJ1-1, with D possibly TRBD1 on 6 matching bases. The CDR3 runs 16 residues. The V end lost 4 bases, the J end lost 0 bases, and 16 bases lay between the germline ends. CDR1 and CDR2 (germline): SGHNT, YYREEE (reference sequence). CDR3 amino acids: CASSPITGKVNTEAFF. Written as DNA, the CDR3 is TGTGCCAGCAGCCCCATCACAGGGAAGGTGAACACTGAAGCTTTCTTT.

The chain uses TRBV7-3 and TRBJ2-2, with D uncertain. The CDR3 consists of 16 residues. Per germline, CDR1 SGHTA and CDR2 FQGTGA. Trimming pared 0 bases from V and 0 bases from J, leaving 8 bases between. The CDR3 sequence is CASSLTAGTNTGELFF. The CDR3 coding sequence is TGTGCCAGCAGCTTAACGGCAGGAACGAACACCGGGGAGCTGTTTTTT.